Listed below are T cell receptor beta chains from one sample, sequenced in a study of beta chain features in type 1 diabetes. Only in-frame clones appear in the TCRdb table, and some are missing; sequencing was by immunoSEQ multiplex PCR. The repertoire has 300,000 to 350,000 clones, over 7% of them found once; the top ten carry less than 1.2%. The specimen was central memory CD4+ T cells from blood. The receptors originated from a man aged 25 to 45 with type 1 diabetes. Each CDR3 is given with its conserved first and last residue.

v_call,j_call,cdr3_aa
TRBV6-6,TRBJ2-3,CASLLGFGRTDTQYF
TRBV4-3,TRBJ2-7,CASSQDLGEQYF
TRBV2,TRBJ1-5,CASSVGSNQPQHF
TRBV5-4,TRBJ1-1,CASSPDGGRITEAFF
TRBV7-2,TRBJ2-3,CASSLSGWADTQYF
TRBV4-1,TRBJ1-5,CASSQDEGNQPQHF
TRBV7-2,TRBJ2-5,CASSLPRSGSETQYF
TRBV5-1,TRBJ2-3,CASSPGLAAGTDTQYF
TRBV11-3,TRBJ2-2,CASSLDPGGELFF
TRBV6-6,TRBJ1-2,CASRTGTQEGYTF
TRBV10-3,TRBJ1-1,CAISQSRKDTEAFF
TRBV11-3,TRBJ2-3,CASSLGQGIADTQYF
TRBV19,TRBJ2-5,CASSIGIQETQYF
TRBV19,TRBJ1-2,CASSMREQNYGYTF
TRBV18,TRBJ1-2,CASSPRDGYTF
TRBV25-1,TRBJ2-6,CASGVAGANVLTF
TRBV7-9,TRBJ1-6,CASRDPAQSSYNSPLHF
TRBV23-1,TRBJ2-3,CASSQSPGDTQYF
TRBV9,TRBJ2-1,CASSVDGGSYNEQFF
TRBV19,TRBJ1-1,CASSWAGNTEAFF
TRBV10-3,TRBJ2-1,CAISESGSGGRNEQFF
TRBV6-5,TRBJ1-5,CASRKGSNQPQHF
TRBV6-6,TRBJ1-2,CASSYSVGPSYGYTF
TRBV21-1,TRBJ2-7,CASTSPGTGGYEQYF
TRBV7-2,TRBJ1-4,CASSRNRGPGNEKLFF
TRBV4-3,TRBJ2-6,CASSQDGGAGANVLTF
TRBV18,TRBJ2-7,CASSPNRHSYEQYF
TRBV5-1,TRBJ2-5,CASSGGTGRQETQYF
TRBV5-1,TRBJ2-5,CASSGGTGGKETQYF
TRBV5-4,TRBJ2-1,CASSPQESAGALNEQFF
TRBV15,TRBJ2-1,CATSRDGIRPEQFF
TRBV7-9,TRBJ2-3,CASSSGRGDTQYF
TRBV6-5,TRBJ2-1,CASSSPGQVHEQFF
TRBV6-5,TRBJ2-7,CASSRREDSYEQYF
TRBV6-6,TRBJ2-1,CASRFGGARNEQFF
TRBV6-6,TRBJ2-3,CASSSSGGRGDTQYF
TRBV18,TRBJ2-1,CASSPDYEQFF
TRBV7-2,TRBJ2-2,CASSRNTGELFF
TRBV4-3,TRBJ2-3,CASSQKLAGDTDTQYF
TRBV5-6,TRBJ1-4,CASSLGEKLFF